Below, one T cell receptor beta chain is given with its context. The sample comes from a study of blood T cell repertoires in COVID-19. Study in general: Material from acute and convalescent COVID-19 was sourced from the United States, Italy and Spain. Sources were T cells, B-cell-depleted T cells, or PBMCs; the material itself was cDNA or gDNA.

The CDR3 runs 13 residues. V was clipped by 3 bases and J by 5 bases, with 10 bases between them. The germline V gene has CDR1 MRHNA and CDR2 SNTAGT. In the study's own analysis: From reference gene primer amplification, estimates of nucleated cell counts were derived. Method: immunoSEQ multiplex PCR; TCRdb's copy keeps in-frame clones and lacks some. The V and J calls and clone size come from that table; D and trimming were worked out from the DNA. The data contain 71,000 or so clones, approximately 83% of them seen just once; the ten biggest clones take up 28%. Sequencing used peripheral blood. The chain has TRBV6-4 and TRBJ1-1; D is possibly TRBD1 (6 bases). The clonotype was recovered from a man aged 65 to 85 with acute or convalescent COVID-19. The CDR3 region has the DNA TGTGCCAGCAGTGAATTGAGGGGGACTGAAGCTTTCTTT. It codes for CASSELRGTEAFF.